This T cell receptor beta chain was identified during a study of tumor and adjacent non-tumor tissue in lung cancer. About the research overall: Stage I to III disease affected ten to eleven men and roughly 5 women aged roughly 30 to 76. Samples averaged about 3.8 million productive TCRbeta reads each.

The library came from three nested PCR rounds adapted from ARM-PCR protocols. TCRdb used MiXCR to reprocess the multiplex PCR reads, holding one entry per CDR3 protein. The profile shows 81,000 or so distinct CDR3 sequences, more than 80% of them singletons. No cell sorting was done before RNA was extracted from the tissue. The normal lung tissue was taken more than 3 cm from the tumor edge. CDR1 and CDR2 (germline): SGHAT, FQNNGV. The CDR3 covers 14 residues. Of note for this clonotype: The antigen remains unidentified. The junction differs from germline at one of its ends, possibly a read error.

General study points: TCR diversity was significantly greater in tumor than normal lung tissue. Top 100 clones took a larger repertoire share in normal lung.

Sequencing used distant non-tumor lung tissue. The origin of this receptor is a man aged 60 to 75 with non-small cell lung cancer. The V call is TRBV11-2, the J call TRBJ2-5, with D hard to call. The DNA end is more similar to TRBJ2-1, so the J call may be wrong. In DNA, the CDR3 is TGTGCCAGTAGCTCCGGAAAGGTTCTGGAGACCCAGTTCTTC. It translates to CASSSGKVLETQFF.